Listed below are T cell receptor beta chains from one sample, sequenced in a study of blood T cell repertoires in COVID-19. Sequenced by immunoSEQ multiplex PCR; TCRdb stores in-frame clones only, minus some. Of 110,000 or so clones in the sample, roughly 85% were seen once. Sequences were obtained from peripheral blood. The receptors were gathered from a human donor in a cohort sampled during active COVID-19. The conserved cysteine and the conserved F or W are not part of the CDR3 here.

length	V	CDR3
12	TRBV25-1	ASSDWTRSYEQY
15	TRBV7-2	ASIKLGGGASYNEQF
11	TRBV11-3	ASSLGGGYEAF
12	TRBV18	ASSDSGGNEKLF
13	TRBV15	ATSRTGLDLYGYT
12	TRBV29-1	SDRLAGGYNEQF
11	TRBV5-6	ASSLELNEKLF
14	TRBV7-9	ASSLGDRGSLQPQH
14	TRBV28	ASRPGGGVSNQPQH
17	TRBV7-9	ASSPRTSGGGIGSDTQY
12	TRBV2	ASSLGAANSPLH
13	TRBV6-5	ASSLGQGGGTEAF
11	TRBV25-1	ASRGQKNTEAF
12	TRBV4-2	ASSQGTGKEEQY
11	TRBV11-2	ASSLSRSYGYT
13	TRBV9	ASSVTTGGLNEQY
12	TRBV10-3	ATRDTRSTDTQY
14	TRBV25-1	ASNPSGSGVGNEQF
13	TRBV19	ASGPGIISNQPQH
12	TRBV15	ATSGQYSNQPQH
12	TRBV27	ASSLRDREYEQY
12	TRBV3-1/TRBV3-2	ASSPRGGRSPLH
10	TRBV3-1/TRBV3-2	ASSPRAGELF
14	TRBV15	ATSRGPGTGPYEQY
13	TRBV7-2	ASSTTSGGYNEQF
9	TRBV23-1	ASSQSRPQH
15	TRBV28	ASSFHGTGGFGNTIY
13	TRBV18	ASSPLRGGGDEQF
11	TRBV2	ASSGTLVYEQY
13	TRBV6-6	ASSMDREGTGELF
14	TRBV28	ASRPTGTVANYGYT
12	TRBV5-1	ASRFQANNSPLH
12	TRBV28	ASSRQGADYGYT
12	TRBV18	ASSSWATNEKLF
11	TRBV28	ASSGQNYQPQH
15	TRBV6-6	ASSRTSGGPTTDTQY
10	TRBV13	ASSYSNQPQH
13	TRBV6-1	ASSEVSLAKNIQY
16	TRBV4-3	ASSQGPPGALAGALQY
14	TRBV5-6	ASSTGTGALYTEAF
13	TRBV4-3	ASSQEYRGPSEAF
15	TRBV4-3	ASSQELQGAIPPEAF
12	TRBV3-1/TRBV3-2	ASSRDHSTDTQY
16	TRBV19	ASSRQQLPSGAYNEQF
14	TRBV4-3	ASSQDGGGLYNEQF
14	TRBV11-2	ASTPGVRTGPSGQY
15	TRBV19	ASSITGFRIANYGYT
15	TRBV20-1	SARVVETGPSGYEQY
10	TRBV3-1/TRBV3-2	ASSQGVYEQY